This TCR beta chain emerged from a study of radiation and T cells in renal cell carcinoma. This table comes from immunoSEQ multiplex PCR, and its TCRdb copy is limited to in-frame clones, with some not included. The sample includes around 46,000 clones, roughly 84% of them seen just once. The CDR3 length is 16 residues. Germline values: CDR1 SGHTA, CDR2 FQGNSA. V was cut by 0 bases and J by 4 bases, with 15 bases left in between. Time point reported: baseline pretreatment blood. Regarding treatment: 15 Gy SBRT to primary tumor, nephrectomy 4 weeks later. Serial blood draws occurred at baseline and 2 and 4 weeks post-SBRT.

This chain joins TRBV7-2 and TRBJ1-2; D unresolved. Sequenced material: blood, taken from a patient whose treatment included radiotherapy and nephrectomy. The sequence was collected from an older woman with renal cell carcinoma. The CDR3 region has the DNA TGTGCCAGCAGCTTAGCCCACCGATCATATTTCTATGGCTACACCTTC. Its translation: CASSLAHRSYFYGYTF.